These 32 T cell receptor beta chains share one sample of origin, sequenced in a study of blood T cell repertoires in COVID-19. The protocol was immunoSEQ multiplex PCR, while the TCRdb copy is restricted to in-frame clones and leaves out a portion. Of around 210,000 clones detected, about four fifths appear once; the ten largest clones hold about 8.3%. The material sequenced was peripheral blood. These receptors were taken from a woman aged 80 or over with COVID-19, enrolled during active disease.

This clone was observed once. The chain recombines TRBV5-1 with TRBJ1-1; TRBD1 matches at 9 bases. Trimming took 3 bases from V and 4 from J; bases not matched to a gene: 4. The CDR3 is made up of 14 amino acids. Germline V lookup: CDR1 SGHRS, CDR2 YFSETQ. The CDR3 is CASSWTGVGTEAFF. The CDR3 nucleotides read TGCGCCAGCAGCTGGACAGGGGTCGGCACTGAAGCTTTCTTT. Full variable domain (rest looked up from reference TRBV5-1 and TRBJ1-1): KAGVTQTPRYLIKTRGQQVTLSCSPISGHRSVSWYQQTPGQGLQFLFEYFSETQRNKGNFPGRFSGRQFSNSRSEMNVSTLELGDSALYLCASSWTGVGTEAFFGQGTRLTVV.

The chain couples TRBV6-8 to TRBJ2-5; a possible D gene is TRBD1 (5 bases). Trimming shortened V by 8 bases and J by 5 bases, and 12 bases separated the two germline ends. Germline CDR1 and CDR2: MNHGY and SAAAGT. The CDR3 totals 12 residues. DNA for the CDR3: TGTGCCAGCTTCAGGGTGAGGGAGACCCAGTACTTC. Its translation is CASFRVRETQYF.

The V gene is TRBV7-2, the J gene TRBJ1-5; D possibly corresponds to TRBD1 (6 bases). The CDR3 runs 14 residues. CDR1 and CDR2 (germline): SGHTA, FQGNSA. The ends were cut back, 5 bases at V and 7 bases at J, with 15 bases in the middle. CDR3 nucleotides: TGTGCCAGCAGCCAGGGGAGTCTAGGACAGCCCCAGCATTTT. Its translation: CASSQGSLGQPQHF.

This sequence joins TRBV5-4 and TRBJ1-2, with 8 bases aligning to TRBD1. Germline V gene data show CDR1 as SGHNT and CDR2 as YYREEE (reference sequence). This CDR3 has 14 residues. The ends lost 2 bases at V and 6 bases at J; junction bases unmatched: 6. CDR3 in amino acids: CASSFSRGQDGYTF. The CDR3 DNA reads as TGTGCCAGCAGCTTCTCCAGGGGGCAGGATGGCTACACCTTC. Complete variable domain (other parts from reference TRBV5-4 and TRBJ1-2): ETGVTQSPTHLIKTRGQQVTLRCSSQSGHNTVSWYQQALGQGPQFIFQYYREEENGRGNFPPRFSGLQFPNYSSELNVNALELDDSALYLCASSFSRGQDGYTFGSGTRLTVV.

This sequence joins TRBV6-5 and TRBJ1-1; the D gene is possibly TRBD1 (5 bases). This CDR3 is built from 13 residues. Per germline, CDR1 MNHEY and CDR2 SVGAGI. V lost 8 bases and J 4 bases, leaving 14 bases between the germline ends. The chain's CDR3 is CASSSGVPTEAFF. DNA of the CDR3: TGTGCCAGCTCGTCGGGGGTACCCACTGAAGCTTTCTTT.

V usage is TRBV29-1 and J usage is TRBJ2-3; tentatively, D is TRBD1 (6 bases). This CDR3 comprises 14 residues. The V gene lost 6 bases and the J gene lost 5 bases, with 18 bases spanning the gap. The germline V gene has CDR1 SQVTM and CDR2 ANQGSEA. The CDR3 DNA reads as TGCAGCGTCAAGGGACACCCTCCAAGAGATACGCAGTATTTT. Translation: CSVKGHPPRDTQYF.

A remark on this clone: The junction shows a germline mismatch at one end, possibly a read error. The gene calls are TRBV7-6 and TRBJ2-7; D is possibly TRBD1 (7 bases). CDR1 and CDR2 from the germline V gene are SGHVS and FNYEAQ. The CDR3 has 14 residues. The CDR3 region is CASSRDRDSHEQYF. CDR3 bases: TGTGCCAGCAGCCGCGACAGGGACTCCCACGAGCAGTACTTC.

The chain links TRBV3-1 (or the pseudogene TRBV3-2) to TRBJ2-3; 8 bases match TRBD2. The CDR3 sequence is 17 residues long. The trim removed 1 base at V and 4 bases at J, leaving 10 bases unmatched. Germline V gene sequence: CDR1 LGHDT, CDR2 YNNKEL (reference sequence). The CDR3 sequence: CASSQVGGGGRADTQYF. CDR3 nucleotides: TGTGCCAGCAGCCAAGTGGGTGGCGGGGGGCGGGCAGATACGCAGTATTTT.

The genes are TRBV3-1 (or the pseudogene TRBV3-2) and TRBJ1-6; weak D call: TRBD1 (5 bases). This CDR3 is built from 16 residues. Trimming removed 5 bases from V and 2 bases from J, with 13 bases in between. Germline assignment: CDR1 LGHDT and CDR2 YNNKEL (reference sequence). CDR3 DNA sequence: TGTGCCAGCAGCGGGGGGGAGGGGACCTATAATTCACCCCTCCACTTT. It is translated as CASSGGEGTYNSPLHF.

The table lists this clone with a few counts. The chain is built from TRBV4-1 and TRBJ2-4; no clear D. The CDR3 covers 15 residues. Germline V gives CDR1 MGHRA, CDR2 YSYEKL. Trimming shortened V by 4 bases and J by 0 bases, and 10 bases separated the two germline ends. The CDR3 DNA reads TGCGCCAGCAGCCCGAGAGGTCTAGCCAAAAACATTCAGTACTTC. Encoded protein: CASSPRGLAKNIQYF.

The chain employs TRBV5-1 and TRBJ1-5; TRBD1 agrees at 9 bases. Germline lookup yields CDR1 SGHRS and CDR2 YFSETQ. After removal of 7 bases from V and 5 bases from J, the junction contained 13 bases not matched to a gene. The CDR3 spans 16 residues. The chain's CDR3 is CASAPRTDRGDQPQHF. The CDR3, as DNA: TGCGCCAGCGCGCCCCGGACAGACAGGGGGGATCAGCCCCAGCATTTT.

This chain links TRBV7-9 with TRBJ2-2; 10 bases align to TRBD2. The CDR3 sequence is 15 residues long. J gave up 6 bases and V 5 bases, and 6 bases lay outside the gene matches. Germline CDR1 SEHNR, CDR2 FQNEAQ (reference sequence). CDR3 in DNA: TGTGCCAGCAGCCCCCCTAGCGGGAGCGCCGGGGAGCTGTTTTTT. This encodes CASSPPSGSAGELFF.

The rearrangement joins TRBV6-5 to TRBJ2-3; maybe TRBD2 (6 bases). The CDR3 totals 15 residues. The V end lost 6 bases, the J end lost 4 bases, and 17 bases lay between the germline ends. Germline assignment: CDR1 MNHEY and CDR2 SVGAGI. As DNA, the CDR3 is TGTGCCAGCAGACCTGGAGGAGGGAGCGCAGATACGCAGTATTTT. This encodes CASRPGGGSADTQYF.

The V and J genes are TRBV2 and TRBJ1-5; D may be TRBD1 (6 bases). Germline CDR1 is SNHLY and CDR2 is FYNNEI. The CDR3 covers 14 residues. Trimming removed 0 bases from V and 7 bases from J, with 10 bases in between. The chain's CDR3 is CASSEAGHGQPQHF. CDR3 coding DNA: TGTGCCAGCAGTGAAGCGGGACACGGCCAGCCCCAGCATTTT.

This clone was seen only once. The chain couples TRBV9 to TRBJ1-1; D is perhaps TRBD1 (6 bases). This CDR3 spans 14 amino acids. V was cut by 1 base and J by 2 bases, with 9 bases left in between. Germline CDR1 reads SGDLS; CDR2 reads YYNGEE. The CDR3 reads CASSVQGHNTEAFF. DNA for the CDR3: TGTGCCAGCAGCGTACAGGGGCACAACACTGAAGCTTTCTTT.

The chain joins TRBV9 to TRBJ1-2; TRBD1 might be the D (6 bases). Germline assignment: CDR1 SGDLS and CDR2 YYNGEE. V shed 3 bases and J shed 7 bases, with 16 bases lying between them. The CDR3 covers 14 residues. CDR3: CASSADRSGGGYTF. The CDR3 DNA is TGTGCCAGCAGCGCCGACAGGTCCGGTGGTGGCTACACCTTC.

This clone has a single count. The chain recombines TRBV27 with TRBJ1-5; 9 bases line up with TRBD1. Germline CDR1 reads MNHEY; CDR2 reads SMNVEV (reference sequence). V dropped 6 bases and J dropped 5; count of bases not matched to a gene: 8. The CDR3 extends over 15 amino acids. CDR3 in amino acids: CASRGRQGGYQPQHF. The CDR3 nucleotides read TGTGCCAGCAGGGGAAGACAGGGGGGCTATCAGCCCCAGCATTTT.

This chain connects TRBV19 to TRBJ2-3, with D maybe TRBD1 (6 bases). This CDR3 is built from 14 residues. Germline V CDR1 and CDR2: LNHDA, SQIVND (reference sequence). The V end lost 6 bases, the J end lost 2 bases, and 12 bases lay between the germline ends. CDR3 protein: CASRPGEYTDTQYF. The CDR3 nucleotides are TGTGCCAGTAGGCCAGGGGAATACACAGATACGCAGTATTTT.

A remark on this clone: An end of the junction does not agree with germline; a read error may underlie this. The chain recombines TRBV7-7 with TRBJ1-4, with 10 bases that match TRBD1. CDR3 length: 17 amino acids. Germline-derived CDR1 and CDR2 are SSHAT and FNYEAQ (reference sequence). The CDR3 is CASSCGTGANTNEKLFF. DNA of the CDR3: TGTGCTAGCAGCTGCGGGACAGGGGCAAATACTAATGAAAAACTGTTTTTT. Supplemented by reference TRBV7-7 and TRBJ1-4, the full variable domain reads GAGVSQSPRYKVTKRGQDVTLRCDPISSHATLYWYQQALGQGPEFLTYFNYEAQPDKSGLPSDRFSAERPEGSISTLTIQRTEQRDSAMYRCASSCGTGANTNEKLFFGSGTQLSVL.

This chain connects TRBV6-6 to TRBJ1-1, with TRBD1 matching 7 bases. CDR3 length: 15 residues. The trim removed 6 bases at V and 1 base at J, leaving 8 bases unmatched. The germline CDR1 and CDR2 sequences are MNHNY and SVGAGI (reference sequence). CDR3 in amino acids: CASRPGDRPNTEAFF. For the CDR3, the DNA is TGTGCCAGCAGACCCGGGGACAGACCGAACACTGAAGCTTTCTTT.

J is TRBJ2-3 and V is TRBV4-1; 10 bases are shared with TRBD2. The CDR3 has 16 amino acids. Germline CDR1 reads MGHRA; CDR2 reads YSYEKL. J lost 5 bases, V lost 1 base, and 6 bases had no gene match. The CDR3 nucleotides are TGCGCCAGCAGCCAAGCGCCTAGCGGGAGCCAAGATACGCAGTATTTT. The encoded protein is CASSQAPSGSQDTQYF.

V usage is TRBV7-9 and J usage is TRBJ2-7; D remains unclear. The germline V and J ends were trimmed by 8 bases and 5 bases, with 10 bases remaining between them. Germline assignment: CDR1 SEHNR and CDR2 FQNEAQ (reference sequence). This CDR3 is built from 11 residues. The CDR3 loop is CASAVGDEQYF. The CDR3 DNA reads as TGTGCCAGCGCGGTGGGCGACGAGCAGTACTTC. Full variable domain (missing parts from reference TRBV7-9 and TRBJ2-7): DTGVSQNPRHKITKRGQNVTFRCDPISEHNRLYWYRQTLGQGPEFLTYFQNEAQLEKSRLLSDRFSAERPKGSFSTLEIQRTEQGDSAMYLCASAVGDEQYFGPGTRLTVT.

The rearrangement joins TRBV5-1 to TRBJ1-5; TRBD1 aligns across 7 bases. The CDR3 totals 15 residues. The V gene end was trimmed by 3 bases and the J gene end by 9 bases; junction bases not matched to a gene: 12. The germline V gene has CDR1 SGHRS and CDR2 YFSETQ. The CDR3 nucleotides read TGCGCCAGCAGCTGGGGGGCAGGGGGGTCTTCGCCCCAGCATTTT. As protein: CASSWGAGGSSPQHF.

This sequence joins TRBV28 and TRBJ2-1; D remains ambiguous. The V gene lost 7 bases and the J gene lost 2 bases, with 3 bases spanning the gap. This CDR3 is built from 11 residues. From germline, CDR1 is MDHEN and CDR2 SYDVKM. The chain's CDR3 is CASTAYNEQFF. The DNA of the CDR3 is TGTGCCAGCACCGCCTACAATGAGCAGTTCTTC.

This sequence joins TRBV5-6 and TRBJ1-2; weak D call: TRBD1 (5 bases). The CDR3 sequence is 13 residues long. In germline, CDR1 is SGHDT, CDR2 YYEEEE. Trimming removed 4 bases from V and 5 bases from J, with 12 bases in between. The CDR3 DNA sequence: TGTGCCAGCAGCAGAGACAGACGATATGGCTACACCTTC. Its protein product is CASSRDRRYGYTF.

V is TRBV27 and J is TRBJ1-6, with D perhaps TRBD1 (6 bases). The CDR3 runs 14 residues. Germline lookup yields CDR1 MNHEY and CDR2 SMNVEV (reference sequence). Trimming pared 8 bases from V and 3 bases from J, leaving 11 bases between. The CDR3 nucleotides read TGTGCCAGCCGCCGGGACAACTATAATTCACCCCTCCACTTT. Protein product: CASRRDNYNSPLHF.

V usage is TRBV28 and J usage is TRBJ1-5; maybe TRBD1 (6 bases). The CDR3 consists of 15 residues. Germline V CDR1 and CDR2: MDHEN, SYDVKM. V was pared by 8 bases and J by 4 bases, with 18 bases between. This chain's CDR3 is CASGGGAGINQPQHF. Here the CDR3 DNA reads TGTGCCAGCGGTGGGGGGGCAGGGATAAATCAGCCCCAGCATTTT.

The J gene is TRBJ2-2, the V gene TRBV9; tentative D call: TRBD1 (6 bases). The germline V and J ends were trimmed by 3 bases and 8 bases, with 14 bases remaining between them. This CDR3 spans 14 amino acids. Germline V gene lookup returns CDR1 SGDLS and CDR2 YYNGEE. Written as DNA, the CDR3 is TGTGCCAGCAGCGCAAGGGCAGGGACAGGGGAGCTGTTTTTT. Protein: CASSARAGTGELFF.

This chain joins TRBV27 and TRBJ2-7; D unresolved. The CDR3 has 15 amino acids. Germline lookup yields CDR1 MNHEY and CDR2 SMNVEV (reference sequence). The V end lost 3 bases, the J end lost 2 bases, and 14 bases lay between the germline ends. CDR3 loop: CASSFRGSPPYEQYF. The CDR3 region has the DNA TGTGCCAGCAGTTTCCGCGGAAGTCCCCCCTACGAGCAGTACTTC.

The rearrangement uses TRBV5-6 and TRBJ2-2; D is ambiguous. In germline, CDR1 is SGHDT, CDR2 YYEEEE. There are 12 residues in the CDR3. V lost 1 base and J 5 bases, leaving 3 bases between the germline ends. The CDR3 spells CASSLSTGELFF. CDR3 nucleotide sequence: TGTGCCAGCAGCTTGTCAACCGGGGAGCTGTTTTTT.

The CDR3 reads CASSSQGLAGGFHNEQFF. DNA of the CDR3: TGTGCCAGCAGCTCTCAGGGACTAGCGGGAGGGTTCCACAATGAGCAGTTCTTC. The chain carries TRBV7-9 and TRBJ2-1; 16 bases match TRBD2. Unmatched junction bases numbered 8, after V lost 4 bases and J lost 5 bases. CDR1 SEHNR and CDR2 FQNEAQ come from the germline V gene (reference sequence). CDR3 length: 18 amino acids. The full variable domain, in which reference TRBV7-9 and TRBJ2-1 provide the parts outside the CDR3, is DTGVSQNPRHKITKRGQNVTFRCDPISEHNRLYWYRQTLGQGPEFLTYFQNEAQLEKSRLLSDRFSAERPKGSFSTLEIQRTEQGDSAMYLCASSSQGLAGGFHNEQFFGPGTRLTVL.

The chain employs TRBV3-1 (or the pseudogene TRBV3-2) and TRBJ1-1, with a possible D match to TRBD1 (6 bases). CDR1 and CDR2 from the germline V gene are LGHDT and YNNKEL (reference sequence). V was pared by 3 bases and J by 3 bases, with 11 bases between. The length of the CDR3 is 14 residues. The CDR3 DNA reads TGTGCCAGCAGCCACAGACAGGTATACACTGAAGCTTTCTTT. Residues: CASSHRQVYTEAFF.